Listed below are T cell receptor beta chains from one sample, sequenced in a study of blood T cell repertoires in COVID-19. Profiling relied on immunoSEQ multiplex PCR, and the TCRdb table lists in-frame clones only, not all of them. Counted here are approximately 270,000 clones, around 90% occurring once; the ten biggest clones make up over 4%. Sequencing was performed on PBMCs or T cells enriched from blood (not recorded which). Source of these receptors: a woman aged 30 to 39 with acute COVID-19. The CDR3 runs from the conserved cysteine through the conserved F or W. The D gene is left open where the match is weak. Clone size is given for some rows only: seen once, a few or many times, or a class if the clone is expanded.

.	.	TRBV7-8	16	TRBJ1-4	CASSLARDTANEKLFF	TGTGCCAGCAGCTTAGCGAGGGACACGGCTAATGAAAAACTGTTTTTT
.	.	TRBV7-8	15	TRBJ2-3	CASSILIEIQPTQYF	TGTGCCAGCAGCATACTGATAGAAATACAGCCTACGCAGTATTTT
.	TRBD2	TRBV27	14	TRBJ2-2	CASSGTSGTGELFF	TGTGCCAGCAGTGGGACTAGCGGGACCGGGGAGCTGTTTTTT
.	.	TRBV30	14	TRBJ2-7	CACDPRQGAYEQYF	TGTGCCTGCGACCCAAGACAAGGGGCATACGAGCAGTACTTC
.	.	TRBV18	15	TRBJ2-7	CASSPRQSNSYEQYF	TGTGCCAGCTCCCCTCGACAGAGCAACTCCTACGAGCAGTACTTC
.	.	TRBV5-6	13	TRBJ2-7	CASSWRDSYEQYF	TGTGCCAGCAGCTGGCGGGACAGCTACGAGCAGTACTTC
.	.	TRBV4-1	16	TRBJ1-2	CASSQEGAPSNYGYTF	TGCGCCAGCAGCCAAGAGGGGGCTCCAAGTAACTATGGCTACACCTTC
.	TRBD2	TRBV27	14	TRBJ2-7	CASGPGTIVYEQYF	TGTGCCAGCGGGCCCGGGACTATAGTCTACGAGCAGTACTTC
.	.	TRBV3-1/TRBV3-2	14	TRBJ2-3	CASSPQTSTDTQYF	TGTGCCAGCAGCCCTCAAACAAGCACAGATACGCAGTATTTT
.	TRBD1	TRBV12-3/TRBV12-4	13	TRBJ1-2	CASSNTGVGGYTF	TGTGCCAGCAGCAATACAGGGGTCGGAGGCTACACCTTC
.	.	TRBV14	16	TRBJ1-6	CASSQDLRPGGSPLHF	TGTGCCAGCAGCCAAGATTTGAGACCAGGTGGATCACCCCTCCACTTT
.	.	TRBV27	16	TRBJ2-1	CASSWRISGDPNEQFF	TGTGCCAGCAGCTGGCGTATTAGCGGAGACCCAAATGAGCAGTTCTTC
.	.	TRBV18	15	TRBJ2-6	CASSTQGFRANVLTF	TGTGCCAGCTCAACCCAGGGGTTTAGGGCCAACGTCCTGACTTTC
.	TRBD1	TRBV6-6	16	TRBJ2-2	CASSYGTGRNTGELFF	TGTGCCAGCAGCTATGGGACAGGGCGAAACACCGGGGAGCTGTTTTTT
.	.	TRBV18	14	TRBJ2-4	CASSPLPAKNIQYF	TGTGCCAGCTCACCTCTTCCGGCCAAAAACATTCAGTACTTC
.	TRBD2	TRBV5-1	15	TRBJ2-7	CASSLVVAGDPEQYF	TGCGCCAGCAGCTTGGTGGTAGCGGGGGACCCCGAGCAGTACTTC
.	.	TRBV12-3/TRBV12-4	13	TRBJ2-2	CASSFKQTGELFF	TGTGCCAGCAGTTTCAAACAAACCGGGGAGCTGTTTTTT
.	.	TRBV4-3	16	TRBJ1-6	CASSQDRDTLNSPLHF	TGCGCCAGCAGCCAAGATCGGGACACCCTTAATTCACCCCTCCACTTT
.	TRBD1	TRBV9	15	TRBJ2-1	CASSVAQGAYNEQFF	TGTGCCAGCAGCGTAGCTCAGGGGGCTTACAATGAGCAGTTCTTC
.	.	TRBV28	16	TRBJ1-2	CASSLGGPGRGYGYTF	TGTGCCAGCAGTTTAGGGGGCCCGGGGAGGGGCTATGGCTACACCTTC
.	TRBD2	TRBV3-1/TRBV3-2	19	TRBJ2-7	CASSQDMLAGGPPGYEQYF	TGTGCCAGCAGCCAAGATATGCTAGCGGGAGGGCCCCCAGGCTACGAGCAGTACTTC
.	TRBD1	TRBV7-2	18	TRBJ2-3	CASRRTSYRGVLTDTQYF	TGTGCCAGCAGGCGCACATCTTACAGGGGGGTATTAACAGATACGCAGTATTTT
.	.	TRBV7-3	13	TRBJ1-1	CASSLGQNTEAFF	TGTGCCAGCAGCCTGGGCCAGAACACTGAAGCTTTCTTT
.	.	TRBV28	16	TRBJ2-7	CASSGLREVHYYEQYF	TGTGCCAGCAGTGGCCTCAGGGAGGTCCACTACTACGAGCAGTACTTC
.	.	TRBV19	12	TRBJ2-1	CASSNRIDEQFF	TGTGCCAGTAGTAACAGGATCGATGAGCAGTTCTTC
.	TRBD1	TRBV24-1	12	TRBJ1-1	CAAGQDPTEAFF	TGTGCCGCCGGACAGGACCCCACTGAAGCTTTCTTT
.	TRBD1	TRBV2	14	TRBJ1-2	CASLEEAGGYGYTF	TGTGCCAGCCTCGAGGAGGCAGGGGGCTATGGCTACACCTTC
.	TRBD2	TRBV2	13	TRBJ2-7	CASRLADSYEQYF	TGTGCCAGCAGACTAGCGGACTCCTACGAGCAGTACTTC
.	.	TRBV19	12	TRBJ2-7	CASSGQGYEQYF	TGTGCCAGTAGTGGGCAGGGGTACGAGCAGTACTTC
.	.	TRBV24-1	12	TRBJ2-3	CATSDHTDTQYF	TGTGCCACCAGTGATCACACAGATACGCAGTATTTT
once	.	TRBV6-5	12	TRBJ2-7	CASSKDKYEQYF	TGTGCCAGCAGTAAGGACAAGTACGAGCAGTACTTC
.	.	TRBV3-1/TRBV3-2	15	TRBJ2-1	CASSQVRSGGGEQFF	TGTGCCAGCAGCCAAGTAAGGAGTGGGGGCGGTGAGCAGTTCTTC
.	TRBD1	TRBV5-1	15	TRBJ2-7	CASSLLTGTGYEQYF	TGCGCCAGCAGCTTGCTCACCGGGACAGGGTACGAGCAGTACTTC
.	TRBD2	TRBV5-5	15	TRBJ2-7	CASSAGLAGTYEQYF	TGTGCCAGCAGCGCGGGACTAGCGGGAACCTACGAGCAGTACTTC
.	.	TRBV5-1	16	TRBJ2-5	CASSLEGSRGQETQYF	TGCGCCAGCAGCTTGGAAGGTAGCCGGGGCCAAGAGACCCAGTACTTC
.	TRBD2	TRBV5-1	16	TRBJ2-1	CASSLVLAGGRDEQFF	TGCGCCAGCAGCTTGGTCCTAGCGGGAGGCAGGGATGAGCAGTTCTTC
.	.	TRBV2	14	TRBJ1-2	CASSMEGWRLGYTF	TGTGCCAGCTCCATGGAGGGATGGAGGCTTGGCTACACCTTC
few	TRBD2	TRBV28	14	TRBJ2-1	CASSLAGPYNEQFF	TGTGCCAGCAGTCTAGCGGGACCCTACAATGAGCAGTTCTTC
.	.	TRBV4-1	11	TRBJ2-7	CASSSLYEQYF	TGCGCCAGCAGCTCACTATACGAGCAGTACTTC
.	TRBD2	TRBV7-2	15	TRBJ2-7	CASSLAPTSGFEQYF	TGTGCCAGCAGCTTAGCCCCGACTAGCGGATTCGAGCAGTACTTC
few	TRBD2	TRBV9	16	TRBJ2-1	CASSVGASGRSDEQFF	TGTGCCAGCAGCGTAGGGGCTAGCGGGAGGAGCGATGAGCAGTTCTTC